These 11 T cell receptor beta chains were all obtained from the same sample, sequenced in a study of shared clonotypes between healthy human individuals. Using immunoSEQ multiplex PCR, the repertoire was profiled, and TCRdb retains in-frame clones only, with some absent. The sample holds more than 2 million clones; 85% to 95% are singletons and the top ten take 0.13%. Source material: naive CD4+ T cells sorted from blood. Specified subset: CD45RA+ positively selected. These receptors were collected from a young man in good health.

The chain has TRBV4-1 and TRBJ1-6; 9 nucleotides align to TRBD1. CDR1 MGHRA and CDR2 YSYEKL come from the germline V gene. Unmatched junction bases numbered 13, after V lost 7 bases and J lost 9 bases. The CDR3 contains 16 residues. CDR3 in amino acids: CASTPSAGQGGSPLHF. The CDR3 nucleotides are TGCGCCAGCACCCCCTCGGCGGGACAGGGCGGTTCACCCCTCCACTTT.

CDR3 nucleotides: TGTGCCAGTAGTATAACGGACAGAGGATGGAATGAGCAGTTCTTC. Amino acids: CASSITDRGWNEQFF. This chain joins TRBV19 and TRBJ2-1; possible D gene TRBD1, 6 bases. Germline V lookup: CDR1 LNHDA, CDR2 SQIVND (reference sequence). The length of the CDR3 is 15 residues. V lost 2 bases and J 7 bases, leaving 15 bases between the germline ends. Complete variable domain (other parts from reference TRBV19 and TRBJ2-1): DGGITQSPKYLFRKEGQNVTLSCEQNLNHDAMYWYRQDPGQGLRLIYYSQIVNDFQKGDIAEGYSVSREKKESFPLTVTSAQKNPTAFYLCASSITDRGWNEQFFGPGTRLTVL.

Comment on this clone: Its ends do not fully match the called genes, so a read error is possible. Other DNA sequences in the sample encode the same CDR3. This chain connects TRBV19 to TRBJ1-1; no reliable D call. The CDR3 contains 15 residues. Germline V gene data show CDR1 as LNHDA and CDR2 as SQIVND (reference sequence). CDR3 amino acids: CASSIDLWAADEAFF. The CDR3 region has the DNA TGTGCCAGTAGTATAGATCTATGGGCAGCCGATGAAGCCTTCTTT.

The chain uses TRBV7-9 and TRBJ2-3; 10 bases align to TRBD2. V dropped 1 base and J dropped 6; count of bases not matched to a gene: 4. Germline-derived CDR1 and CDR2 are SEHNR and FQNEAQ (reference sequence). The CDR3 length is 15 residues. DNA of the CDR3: TGTGCCAGCAGCTTAGAGGCTAGCGGGAGTGATACGCAGTATTTT. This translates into CASSLEASGSDTQYF. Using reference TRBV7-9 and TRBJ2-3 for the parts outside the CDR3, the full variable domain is DTGVSQNPRHKITKRGQNVTFRCDPISEHNRLYWYRQTLGQGPEFLTYFQNEAQLEKSRLLSDRFSAERPKGSFSTLEIQRTEQGDSAMYLCASSLEASGSDTQYFGPGTRLTVL.

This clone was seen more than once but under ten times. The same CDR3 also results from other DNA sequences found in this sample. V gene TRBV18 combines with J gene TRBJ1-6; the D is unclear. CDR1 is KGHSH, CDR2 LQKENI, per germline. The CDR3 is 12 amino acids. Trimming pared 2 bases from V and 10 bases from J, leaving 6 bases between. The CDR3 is CASSPVGSPLHF. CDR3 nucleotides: TGTGCCAGCTCACCAGTTGGATCACCCCTCCACTTT.

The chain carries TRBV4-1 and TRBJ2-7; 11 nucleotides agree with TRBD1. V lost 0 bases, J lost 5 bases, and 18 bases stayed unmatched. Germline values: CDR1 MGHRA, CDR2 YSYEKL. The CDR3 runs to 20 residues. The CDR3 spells CASSQDPSLIGQGARNEQYF. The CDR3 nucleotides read TGCGCCAGCAGCCAAGATCCTTCCTTAATAGGACAGGGGGCGAGAAACGAGCAGTACTTC.

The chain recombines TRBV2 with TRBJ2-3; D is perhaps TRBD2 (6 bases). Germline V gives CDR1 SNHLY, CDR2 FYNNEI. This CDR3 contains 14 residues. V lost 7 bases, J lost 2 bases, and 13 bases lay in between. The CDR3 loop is CASIVAGNTDTQYF. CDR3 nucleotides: TGTGCCAGCATAGTGGCGGGGAACACAGATACGCAGTATTTT.

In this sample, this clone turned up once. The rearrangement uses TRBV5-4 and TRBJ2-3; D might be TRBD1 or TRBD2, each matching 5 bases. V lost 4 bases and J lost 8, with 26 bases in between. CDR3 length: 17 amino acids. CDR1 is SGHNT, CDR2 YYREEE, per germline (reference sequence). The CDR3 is CASSPGIIRQTLATQYF. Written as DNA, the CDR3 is TGTGCCAGCAGCCCCGGGATCATAAGACAGACTTTGGCTACGCAGTATTTT.

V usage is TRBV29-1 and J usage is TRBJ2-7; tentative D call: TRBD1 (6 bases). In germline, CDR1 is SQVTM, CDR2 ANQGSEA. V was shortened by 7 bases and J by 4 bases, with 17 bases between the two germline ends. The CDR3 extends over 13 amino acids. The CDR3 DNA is TGCAGCGCGCGACAGGCCAACCCTTACGAGCAGTACTTC. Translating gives CSARQANPYEQYF.

In DNA form, the CDR3 reads TGTGCCAGCAGCCTTGGACAGGGGGGATCTCTTTATGGCTACACCTTC. Amino acid sequence: CASSLGQGGSLYGYTF. The rearrangement joins TRBV11-2 to TRBJ1-2; TRBD1 agrees at 10 bases. The CDR3 runs to 16 residues. Germline loops: CDR1 SGHAT, CDR2 FQNNGV. The ends lost 5 bases at V and 5 bases at J; junction bases unmatched: 11.

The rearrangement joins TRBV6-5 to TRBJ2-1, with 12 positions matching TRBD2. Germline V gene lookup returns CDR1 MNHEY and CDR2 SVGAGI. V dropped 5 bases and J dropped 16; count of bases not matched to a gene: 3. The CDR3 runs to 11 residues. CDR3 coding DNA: TGTGCCAGCAGTGACGGACTAGCGGGATTCTTC. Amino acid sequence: CASSDGLAGFF.